This T cell receptor (beta chain) was recorded in a study of beta chain features in type 1 diabetes. Across the whole study: Sorted cells, 107,917,701 in number, were examined across all samples.

A few counts support this clone. The antigen is not known. The isolated RNA, all of it, was reverse transcribed, so expressed TCRB transcripts were what got sequenced. The protocol was immunoSEQ multiplex PCR, while the TCRdb copy is restricted to in-frame clones and leaves out a portion. The repertoire includes 900,000 or so clones, roughly 15% of them detected once, and 0.023% sits in the top ten. Study outcomes and limitations: Healthy donors had naive, central memory and Treg TCRB repertoires that appeared less similar than those seen among patients. Type 1 diabetes patients showed a moderate but significant shortening of TCRB CDR3s in all four CD4+ subsets.

V was pared by 6 bases and J by 4 bases, with 4 bases of the junction left unmatched. The CDR3 is 13 residues long. Germline CDR1 and CDR2: MNHNS and SASEGT. One heparinised blood draw, averaging about 100 mL, came from each donor. Sequenced: naive CD4+ T cells from blood. The chain has TRBV6-1 and TRBJ2-7, with 9 positions matching TRBD1. The clonotype was recovered from a woman aged 18 to 35 in good health. The CDR3 nucleotides read TGTGCCAGCAGGCCGGGACAGGGTTACGAGCAGTACTTC. The encoded protein is CASRPGQGYEQYF.